The following is a T cell receptor beta chain sequence with its context. This CDR3 contains 14 residues. J gave up 6 bases and V 1 base, and 6 bases lay outside the gene matches. Germline CDR1 SGHNT, CDR2 YYREEE (reference sequence). Original data processing: Nucleated cell number was recorded as an estimate derived from reference gene primer amplification. Using immunoSEQ multiplex PCR, the repertoire was profiled, and TCRdb retains in-frame clones only, with some absent. The V and J calls and clone size are taken from that table; D and trimming were inferred from the DNA. The table includes some 350,000 clones, 80% to 90% detected once. This entry comes from a study of blood T cell repertoires in COVID-19. Study-level information: From the United States, Italy and Spain came samples of acute and convalescent COVID-19. T cells, B-cell-depleted T cells, or PBMCs supplied cDNA or gDNA.

Enrollment of patients from Seattle took place during active infection, with longitudinal follow-up. Sequenced material: peripheral blood. The TCR sequence derives from a woman aged 45-65 years with COVID-19, enrolled during active disease. The chain recombines TRBV5-4 with TRBJ1-1, with 7 bases matching TRBD1. The CDR3: CASSLWQGEPEAFF. The CDR3 bases are TGTGCCAGCAGCTTGTGGCAGGGGGAGCCTGAAGCTTTCTTT.